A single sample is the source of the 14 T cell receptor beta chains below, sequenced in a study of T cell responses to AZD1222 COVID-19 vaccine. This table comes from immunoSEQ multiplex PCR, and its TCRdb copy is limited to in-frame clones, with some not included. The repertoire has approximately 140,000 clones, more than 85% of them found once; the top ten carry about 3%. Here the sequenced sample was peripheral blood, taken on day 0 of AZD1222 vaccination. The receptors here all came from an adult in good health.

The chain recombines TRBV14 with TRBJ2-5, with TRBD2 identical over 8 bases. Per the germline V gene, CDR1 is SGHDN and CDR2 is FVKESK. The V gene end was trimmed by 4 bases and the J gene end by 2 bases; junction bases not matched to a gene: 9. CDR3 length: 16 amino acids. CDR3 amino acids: CASSPWGGRTQETQYF. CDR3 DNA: TGTGCCAGCAGCCCATGGGGCGGGAGGACTCAAGAGACCCAGTACTTC. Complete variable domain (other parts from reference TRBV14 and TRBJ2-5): EAGVTQFPSHSVIEKGQTVTLRCDPISGHDNLYWYRRVMGKEIKFLLHFVKESKQDESGMPNNRFLAERTGGTYSTLKVQPAELEDSGVYFCASSPWGGRTQETQYFGPGTRLLVL.

CDR3 sequence (DNA): TGCGCCAGCAGCCCGGAGGGGACAGGGCCAAACACCATATATTTT. Protein: CASSPEGTGPNTIYF. The J gene is TRBJ1-3, the V gene TRBV5-1; 9 bases agree with TRBD1. Trimming cost V 4 bases and J 6 bases; bases outside gene matches: 8. Germline CDR1 is SGHRS and CDR2 is YFSETQ. The CDR3 totals 15 residues.

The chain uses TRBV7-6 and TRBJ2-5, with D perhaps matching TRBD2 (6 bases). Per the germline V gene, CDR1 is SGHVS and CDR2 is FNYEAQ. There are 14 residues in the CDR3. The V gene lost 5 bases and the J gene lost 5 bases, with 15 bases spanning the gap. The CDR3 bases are TGTGCCAGCAGCCAGTTGGAGGAGGGCGAGACCCAGTACTTC. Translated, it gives CASSQLEEGETQYF. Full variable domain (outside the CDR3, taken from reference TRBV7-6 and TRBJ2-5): GAGVSQSPRYKVTKRGQDVALRCDPISGHVSLYWYRQALGQGPEFLTYFNYEAQQDKSGLPNDRFSAERPEGSISTLTIQRTEQRDSAMYRCASSQLEEGETQYFGPGTRLLVL.

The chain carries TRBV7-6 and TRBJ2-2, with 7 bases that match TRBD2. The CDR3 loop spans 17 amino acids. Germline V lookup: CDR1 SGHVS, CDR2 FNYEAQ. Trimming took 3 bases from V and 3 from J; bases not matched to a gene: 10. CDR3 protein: CASSLGRTAGDTGELFF. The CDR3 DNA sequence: TGTGCCAGCAGCTTGGGGCGGACGGCGGGAGACACCGGGGAGCTGTTTTTT.

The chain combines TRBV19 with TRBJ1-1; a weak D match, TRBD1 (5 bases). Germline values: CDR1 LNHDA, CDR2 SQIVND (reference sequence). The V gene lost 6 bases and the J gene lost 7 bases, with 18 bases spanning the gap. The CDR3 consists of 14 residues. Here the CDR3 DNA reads TGTGCCAGTAGAGTGATGGGGCAGGGCGGTGAAGCTTTCTTT. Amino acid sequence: CASRVMGQGGEAFF. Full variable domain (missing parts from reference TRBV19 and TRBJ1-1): DGGITQSPKYLFRKEGQNVTLSCEQNLNHDAMYWYRQDPGQGLRLIYYSQIVNDFQKGDIAEGYSVSREKKESFPLTVTSAQKNPTAFYLCASRVMGQGGEAFFGQGTRLTVV.

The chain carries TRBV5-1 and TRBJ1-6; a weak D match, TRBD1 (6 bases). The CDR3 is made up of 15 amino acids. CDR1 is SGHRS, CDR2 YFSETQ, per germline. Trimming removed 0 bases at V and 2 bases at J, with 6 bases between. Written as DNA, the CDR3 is TGCGCCAGCAGCTTGGGACAGGCCTATAATTCACCCCTCCACTTT. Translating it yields CASSLGQAYNSPLHF.

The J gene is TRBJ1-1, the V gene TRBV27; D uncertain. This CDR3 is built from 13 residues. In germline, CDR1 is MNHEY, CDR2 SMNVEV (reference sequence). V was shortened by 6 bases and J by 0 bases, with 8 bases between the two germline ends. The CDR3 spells CASRTPMNTEAFF. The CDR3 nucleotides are TGTGCCAGCAGGACACCCATGAACACTGAAGCTTTCTTT.

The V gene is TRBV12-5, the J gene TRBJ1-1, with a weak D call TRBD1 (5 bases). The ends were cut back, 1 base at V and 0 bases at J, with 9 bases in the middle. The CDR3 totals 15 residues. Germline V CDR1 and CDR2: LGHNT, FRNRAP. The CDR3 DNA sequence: TGTGCTAGTGGTTTGGGGGTAGGGGTGAACACTGAAGCTTTCTTT. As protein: CASGLGVGVNTEAFF.

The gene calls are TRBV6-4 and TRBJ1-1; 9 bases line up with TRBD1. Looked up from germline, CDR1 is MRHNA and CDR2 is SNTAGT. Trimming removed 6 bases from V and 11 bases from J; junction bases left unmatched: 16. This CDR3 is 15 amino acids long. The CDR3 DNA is TGTGCCAGCAGAGTGGAGGGACAGGGACCTTGGCAGGCTTTCTTT. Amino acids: CASRVEGQGPWQAFF.

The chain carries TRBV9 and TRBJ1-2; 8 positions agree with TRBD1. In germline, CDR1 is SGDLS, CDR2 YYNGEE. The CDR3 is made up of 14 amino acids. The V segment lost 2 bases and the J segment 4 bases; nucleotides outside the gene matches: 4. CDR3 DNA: TGTGCCAGCAGCGTCCGACAGGGGACCTATGGCTACACCTTC. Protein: CASSVRQGTYGYTF.

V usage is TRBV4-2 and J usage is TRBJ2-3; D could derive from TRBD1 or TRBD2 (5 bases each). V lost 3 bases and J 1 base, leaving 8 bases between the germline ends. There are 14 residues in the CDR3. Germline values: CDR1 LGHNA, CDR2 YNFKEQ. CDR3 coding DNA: TGTGCCAGCAGCCACGGGACCGGCACAGATACGCAGTATTTT. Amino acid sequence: CASSHGTGTDTQYF.

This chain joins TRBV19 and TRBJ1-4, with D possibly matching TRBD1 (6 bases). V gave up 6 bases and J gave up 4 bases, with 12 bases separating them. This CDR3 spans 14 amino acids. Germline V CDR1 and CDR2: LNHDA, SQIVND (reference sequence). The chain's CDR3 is CASSPTGINEKLFF. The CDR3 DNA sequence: TGTGCCAGTAGCCCGACAGGAATTAATGAAAAACTGTTTTTT. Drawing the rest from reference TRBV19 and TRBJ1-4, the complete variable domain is DGGITQSPKYLFRKEGQNVTLSCEQNLNHDAMYWYRQDPGQGLRLIYYSQIVNDFQKGDIAEGYSVSREKKESFPLTVTSAQKNPTAFYLCASSPTGINEKLFFGSGTQLSVL.

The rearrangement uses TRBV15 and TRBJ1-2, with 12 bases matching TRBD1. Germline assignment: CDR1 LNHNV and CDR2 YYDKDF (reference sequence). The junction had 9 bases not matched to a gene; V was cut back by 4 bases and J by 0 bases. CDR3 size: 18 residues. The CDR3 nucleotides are TGTGCCACCAGCATCAGAGGGGACAGGGGGCCTCCTAACTATGGCTACACCTTC. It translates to CATSIRGDRGPPNYGYTF. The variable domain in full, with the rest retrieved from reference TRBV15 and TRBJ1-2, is DAMVIQNPRYQVTQFGKPVTLSCSQTLNHNVMYWYQQKSSQAPKLLFHYYDKDFNNEADTPDNFQSRRPNTSFCFLDIRSPGLGDTAMYLCATSIRGDRGPPNYGYTFGSGTRLTVV.

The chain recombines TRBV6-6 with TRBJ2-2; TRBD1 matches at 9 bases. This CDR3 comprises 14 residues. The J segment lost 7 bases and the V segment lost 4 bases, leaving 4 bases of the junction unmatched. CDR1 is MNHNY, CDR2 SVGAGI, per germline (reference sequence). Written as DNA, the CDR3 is TGTGCCAGCAGTTCGGGACAGGGAATCGGGGAGCTGTTTTTT. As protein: CASSSGQGIGELFF.